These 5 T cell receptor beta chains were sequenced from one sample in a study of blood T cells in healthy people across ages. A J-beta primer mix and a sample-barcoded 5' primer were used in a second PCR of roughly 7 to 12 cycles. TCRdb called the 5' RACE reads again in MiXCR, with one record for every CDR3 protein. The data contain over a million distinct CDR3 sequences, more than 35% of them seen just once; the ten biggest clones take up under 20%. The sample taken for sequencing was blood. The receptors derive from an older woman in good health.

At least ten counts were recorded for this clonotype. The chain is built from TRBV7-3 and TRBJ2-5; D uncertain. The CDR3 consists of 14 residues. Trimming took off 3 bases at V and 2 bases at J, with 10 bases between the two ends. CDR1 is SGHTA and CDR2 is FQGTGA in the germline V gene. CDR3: CASSLTGTQETQYF. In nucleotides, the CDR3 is TGTGCCAGCAGCTTGACGGGTACACAAGAGACCCAGTACTTC.

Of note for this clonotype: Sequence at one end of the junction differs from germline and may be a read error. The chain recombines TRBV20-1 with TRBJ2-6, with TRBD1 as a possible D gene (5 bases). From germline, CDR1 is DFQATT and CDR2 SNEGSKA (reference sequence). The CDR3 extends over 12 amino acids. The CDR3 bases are TGCAGTGGAACCTCTGGGGCCAACGTCCCGACTTTC. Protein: CSGTSGANVPTF.

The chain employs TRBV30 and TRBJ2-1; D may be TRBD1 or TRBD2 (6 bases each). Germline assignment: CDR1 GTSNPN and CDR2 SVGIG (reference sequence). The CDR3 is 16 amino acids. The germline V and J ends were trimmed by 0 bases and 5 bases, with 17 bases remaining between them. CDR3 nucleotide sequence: TGTGCCTGGAGTGTACTGCGATCGCGGGACAACAATGAGCAGTTCTTC. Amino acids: CAWSVLRSRDNNEQFF. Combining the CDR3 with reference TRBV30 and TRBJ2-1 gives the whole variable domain SQTIHQWPATLVQPVGSPLSLECTVEGTSNPNLYWYRQAAGRGLQLLFYSVGIGQISSEVPQNLSASRPQDRQFILSSKKLLLSDSGFYLCAWSVLRSRDNNEQFFGPGTRLTVL.

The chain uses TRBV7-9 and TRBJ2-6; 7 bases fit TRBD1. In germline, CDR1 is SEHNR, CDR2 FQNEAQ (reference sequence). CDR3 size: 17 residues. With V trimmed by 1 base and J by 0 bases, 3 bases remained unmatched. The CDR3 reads CASSLVGQYSGANVLTF. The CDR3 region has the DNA TGTGCCAGCAGCTTAGTGGGACAGTACTCTGGGGCCAACGTCCTGACTTTC.

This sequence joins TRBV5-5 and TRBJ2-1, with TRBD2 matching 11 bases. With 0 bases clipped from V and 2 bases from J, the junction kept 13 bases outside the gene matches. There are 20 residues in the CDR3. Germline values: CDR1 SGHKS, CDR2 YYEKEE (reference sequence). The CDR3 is CASSLVVGTSGDPTYNEQFF. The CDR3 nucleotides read TGTGCCAGCAGCTTGGTGGTAGGGACTAGCGGAGATCCAACCTACAATGAGCAGTTCTTC.